This TCR beta chain originates from a study of human T cells and chemical hapten exposure. Study-level background: Doses of diphenylcyclopropenone went to the patients' scalps weekly throughout the approximately 22-week study.

This clonotype was counted a few times. Time point in this sample: patch test 3, about 24 weeks after DPC sensitization. Treatment here: therapeutic diphenylcyclopropenone sensitization with weekly scalp DPC. TCRdb called the RACE reads again in MiXCR, with one record for every CDR3 protein. The sample yields some 96,000 distinct CDR3 sequences, roughly 27% seen once. Germline V gene sequence: CDR1 GTSNPN, CDR2 SVGIG (reference sequence). V shed 0 bases and J shed 7 bases, with 4 bases lying between them. The CDR3 extends over 11 amino acids. This receptor was obtained from a man aged 40-49 years with alopecia areata. Some clones in this sample may be carry-over from other donors' samples. The chain uses TRBV30 and TRBJ2-1, with D hard to call. The sequences come from whole blood, collected in connection with sensitization to the hapten diphenylcyclopropenone (DPC). The CDR3 bases are TGTGCCTGGAGTGTACCTAATGAGCAGTTCTTC. Its protein product is CAWSVPNEQFF.